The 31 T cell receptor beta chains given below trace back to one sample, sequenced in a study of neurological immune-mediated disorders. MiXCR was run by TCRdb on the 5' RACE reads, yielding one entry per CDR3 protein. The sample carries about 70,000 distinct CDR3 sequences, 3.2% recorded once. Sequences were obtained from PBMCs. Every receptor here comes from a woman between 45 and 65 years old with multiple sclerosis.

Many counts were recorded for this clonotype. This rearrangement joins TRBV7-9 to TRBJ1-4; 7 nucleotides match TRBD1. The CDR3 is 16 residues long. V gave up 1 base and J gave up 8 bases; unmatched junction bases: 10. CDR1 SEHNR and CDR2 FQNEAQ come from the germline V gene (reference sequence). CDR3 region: CASSLVTGQFTEKLFF. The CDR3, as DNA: TGTGCCAGCAGCTTAGTTACGGGACAGTTTACGGAAAAACTGTTTTTT. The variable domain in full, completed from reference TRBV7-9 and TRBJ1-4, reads DTGVSQNPRHKITKRGQNVTFRCDPISEHNRLYWYRQTLGQGPEFLTYFQNEAQLEKSRLLSDRFSAERPKGSFSTLEIQRTEQGDSAMYLCASSLVTGQFTEKLFFGSGTQLSVL.

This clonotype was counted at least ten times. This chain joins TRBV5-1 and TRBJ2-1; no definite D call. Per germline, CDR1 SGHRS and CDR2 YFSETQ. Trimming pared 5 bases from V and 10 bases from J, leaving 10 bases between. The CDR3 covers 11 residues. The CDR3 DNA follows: TGCGCCAGCAGGGTGGAACAAGAGCAGTTCTTC. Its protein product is CASRVEQEQFF.

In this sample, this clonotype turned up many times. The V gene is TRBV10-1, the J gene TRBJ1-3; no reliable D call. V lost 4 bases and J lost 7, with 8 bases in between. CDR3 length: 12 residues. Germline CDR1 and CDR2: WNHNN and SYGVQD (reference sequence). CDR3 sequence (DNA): TGCGCCAGCAGTGGAGCGGGGAACACCATATATTTT. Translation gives CASSGAGNTIYF.

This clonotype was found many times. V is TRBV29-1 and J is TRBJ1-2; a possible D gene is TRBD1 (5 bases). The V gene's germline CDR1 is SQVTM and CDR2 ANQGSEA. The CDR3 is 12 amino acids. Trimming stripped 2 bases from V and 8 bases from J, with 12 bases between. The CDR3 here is CSVEFKGRGYTF. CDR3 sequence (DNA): TGCAGCGTTGAATTTAAGGGACGAGGCTACACCTTC.

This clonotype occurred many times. The CDR3 coding sequence is TGCGCCAGCAGCATCTTAGCGGGAGACCCCCCGGAGACCCAGTACTTC. Translation: CASSILAGDPPETQYF. The chain recombines TRBV5-1 with TRBJ2-5; 9 nucleotides agree with TRBD2. The V and J ends lost 4 bases and 5 bases, in that order; junction bases with no gene match: 12. The CDR3 is made up of 16 amino acids. Germline V gene lookup returns CDR1 SGHRS and CDR2 YFSETQ.

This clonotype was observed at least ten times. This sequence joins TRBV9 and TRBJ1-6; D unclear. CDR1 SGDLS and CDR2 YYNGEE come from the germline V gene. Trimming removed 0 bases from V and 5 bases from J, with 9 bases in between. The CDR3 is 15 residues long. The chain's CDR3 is CASSVAGPDNSPLHF. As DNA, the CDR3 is TGTGCCAGCAGCGTAGCAGGACCCGATAATTCACCCCTCCACTTT.

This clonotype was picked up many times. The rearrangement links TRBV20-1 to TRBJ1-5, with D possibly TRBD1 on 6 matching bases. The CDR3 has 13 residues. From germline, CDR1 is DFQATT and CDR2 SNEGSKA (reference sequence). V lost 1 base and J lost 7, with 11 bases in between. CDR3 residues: CSARGEGGQPQHF. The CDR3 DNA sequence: TGCAGTGCTAGAGGGGAAGGGGGACAGCCCCAGCATTTT.

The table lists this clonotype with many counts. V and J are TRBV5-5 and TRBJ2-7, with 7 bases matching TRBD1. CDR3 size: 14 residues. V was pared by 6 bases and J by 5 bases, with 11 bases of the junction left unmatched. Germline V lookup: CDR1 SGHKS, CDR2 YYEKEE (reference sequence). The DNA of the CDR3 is TGTGCCAGCACCAAGCCGGGACAGATTAACGAGCAGTACTTC. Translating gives CASTKPGQINEQYF.

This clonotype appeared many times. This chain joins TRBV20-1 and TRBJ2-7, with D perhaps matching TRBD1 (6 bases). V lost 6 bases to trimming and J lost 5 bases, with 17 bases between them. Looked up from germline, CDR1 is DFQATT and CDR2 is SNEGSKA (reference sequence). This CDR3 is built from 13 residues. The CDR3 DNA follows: TGCAGTGCCAACAGGGAGTCGGGTGACGAGCAGTACTTC. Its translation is CSANRESGDEQYF.

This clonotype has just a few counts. The CDR3 spells CASSLDGLRNQPQHF. The CDR3 nucleotides read TGCGCCAGCAGTTTAGACGGGCTGCGTAATCAGCCCCAGCATTTT. The chain is built from TRBV10-2 and TRBJ1-5, with D hard to call. The germline V gene has CDR1 WSHSY and CDR2 SAAADI. The CDR3 length is 15 residues. Trimming pared 5 bases from V and 4 bases from J, leaving 15 bases between.

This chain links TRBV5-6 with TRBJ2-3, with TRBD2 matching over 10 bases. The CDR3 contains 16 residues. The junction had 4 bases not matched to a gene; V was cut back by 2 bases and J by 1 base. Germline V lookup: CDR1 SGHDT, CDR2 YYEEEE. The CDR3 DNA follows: TGTGCCAGCAGCTTTTCAGGACTAGCGGGCACAGATACGCAGTATTTT. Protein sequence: CASSFSGLAGTDTQYF.

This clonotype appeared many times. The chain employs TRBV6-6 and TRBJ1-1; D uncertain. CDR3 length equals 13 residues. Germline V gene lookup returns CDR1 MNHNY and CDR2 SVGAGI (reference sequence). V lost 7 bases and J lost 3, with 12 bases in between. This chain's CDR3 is CASKRKVDTEAFF. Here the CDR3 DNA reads TGTGCCAGCAAAAGGAAAGTGGACACTGAAGCTTTCTTT.

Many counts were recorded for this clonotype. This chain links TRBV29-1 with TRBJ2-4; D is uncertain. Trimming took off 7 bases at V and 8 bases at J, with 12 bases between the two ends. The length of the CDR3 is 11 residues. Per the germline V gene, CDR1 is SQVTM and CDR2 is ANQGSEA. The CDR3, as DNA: TGCAGCGGGATAGAATGGGACATTCAGTACTTC. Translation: CSGIEWDIQYF.

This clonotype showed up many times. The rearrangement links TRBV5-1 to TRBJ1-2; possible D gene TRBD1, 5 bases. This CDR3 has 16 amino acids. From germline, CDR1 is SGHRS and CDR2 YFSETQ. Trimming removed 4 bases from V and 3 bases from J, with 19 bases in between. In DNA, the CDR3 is TGCGCCAGCAGCCCGGTCCTTGCAGGGCAGTACTATGGCTACACCTTC. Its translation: CASSPVLAGQYYGYTF.

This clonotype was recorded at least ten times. CDR3 nucleotide sequence: TGCGCCAGCAGCTTGGACAGGGGTGATGATACGCAGTATTTT. Translated: CASSLDRGDDTQYF. The chain has TRBV5-1 and TRBJ2-3; 7 bases map to TRBD1. CDR3 length: 14 residues. Trimming cost V 0 bases and J 6 bases; bases outside gene matches: 4. The germline CDR1 and CDR2 sequences are SGHRS and YFSETQ.

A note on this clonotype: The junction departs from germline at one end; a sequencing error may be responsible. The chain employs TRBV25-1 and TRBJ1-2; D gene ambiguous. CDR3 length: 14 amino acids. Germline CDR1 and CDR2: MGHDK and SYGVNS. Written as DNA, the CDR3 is TGTGCCTGCAGTGCTGGCCGGGCGGGATATGGCTACACCTTC. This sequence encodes CACSAGRAGYGYTF.

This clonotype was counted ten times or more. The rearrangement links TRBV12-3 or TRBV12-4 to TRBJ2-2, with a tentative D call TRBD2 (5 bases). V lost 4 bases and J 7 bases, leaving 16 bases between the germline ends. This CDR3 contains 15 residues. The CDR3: CASSWGAASIGELFF. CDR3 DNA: TGTGCCAGCAGTTGGGGAGCGGCCTCAATCGGGGAGCTGTTTTTT.

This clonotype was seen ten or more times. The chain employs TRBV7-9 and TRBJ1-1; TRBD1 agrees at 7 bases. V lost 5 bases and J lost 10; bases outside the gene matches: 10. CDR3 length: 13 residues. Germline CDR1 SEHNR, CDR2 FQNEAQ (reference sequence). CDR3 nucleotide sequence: TGTGCCAGCAGCCCCGGGACAGCTGAGAGAGCTTTCTTT. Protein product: CASSPGTAERAFF.

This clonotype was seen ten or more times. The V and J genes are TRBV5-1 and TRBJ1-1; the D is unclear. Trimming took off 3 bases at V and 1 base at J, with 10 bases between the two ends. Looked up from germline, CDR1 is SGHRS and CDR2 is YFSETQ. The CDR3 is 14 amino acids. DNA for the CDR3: TGCGCCAGCAGCTACGGGCAGGCGAACACTGAAGCTTTCTTT. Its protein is CASSYGQANTEAFF.

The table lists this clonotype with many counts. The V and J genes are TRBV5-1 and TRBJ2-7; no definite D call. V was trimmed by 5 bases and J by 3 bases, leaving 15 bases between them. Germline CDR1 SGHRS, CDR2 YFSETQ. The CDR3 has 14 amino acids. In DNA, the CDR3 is TGCGCCAGCAGGGATACCCCACAGTACTACGAGCAGTACTTC. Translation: CASRDTPQYYEQYF.

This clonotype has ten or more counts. The CDR3, as DNA: TGTGCCAGCTCACCAGATAGAAAGTCCTACGAGCAGTACTTC. This encodes CASSPDRKSYEQYF. The chain recombines TRBV18 with TRBJ2-7; no clear D gene. The CDR3 is 14 residues long. Trimming took 2 bases from V and 1 from J, leaving 9 bases between them. Germline CDR1 and CDR2: KGHSH and LQKENI.

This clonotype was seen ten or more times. The CDR3 DNA sequence: TGTGCCAGCAGTAGAGGACTAGCGGGAGCCGAAACCTACGAGCAGTACTTC. This translates into CASSRGLAGAETYEQYF. V and J are TRBV6-2 or TRBV6-3 and TRBJ2-7, with TRBD2 matching over 13 bases. The CDR3 contains 17 residues. CDR1 and CDR2 (germline): MNHEY, SVGEGT. V lost 5 bases and J lost 2; bases outside the gene matches: 9.

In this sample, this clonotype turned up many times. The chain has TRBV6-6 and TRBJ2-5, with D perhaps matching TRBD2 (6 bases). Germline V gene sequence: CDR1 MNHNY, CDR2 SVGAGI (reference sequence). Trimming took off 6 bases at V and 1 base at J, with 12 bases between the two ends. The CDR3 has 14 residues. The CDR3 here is CASSGSSSQETQYF. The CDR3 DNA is TGTGCCAGCAGCGGGAGCTCCTCCCAAGAGACCCAGTACTTC.

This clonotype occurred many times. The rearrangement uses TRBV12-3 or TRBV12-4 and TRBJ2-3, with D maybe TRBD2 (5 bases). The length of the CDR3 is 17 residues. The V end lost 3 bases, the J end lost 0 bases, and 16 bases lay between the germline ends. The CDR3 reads CASSLDAGLLSTDTQYF. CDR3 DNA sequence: TGTGCCAGCAGTTTGGACGCGGGTCTCCTTAGCACAGATACGCAGTATTTT.

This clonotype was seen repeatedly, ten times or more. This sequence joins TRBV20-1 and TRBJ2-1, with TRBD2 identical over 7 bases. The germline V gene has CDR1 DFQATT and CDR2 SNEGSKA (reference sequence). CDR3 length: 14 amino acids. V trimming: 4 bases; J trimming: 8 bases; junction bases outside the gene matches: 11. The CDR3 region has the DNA TGCAGTGCTAATAAGGGAGGGCCTAGGGATGAGCAGTTCTTC. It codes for CSANKGGPRDEQFF.

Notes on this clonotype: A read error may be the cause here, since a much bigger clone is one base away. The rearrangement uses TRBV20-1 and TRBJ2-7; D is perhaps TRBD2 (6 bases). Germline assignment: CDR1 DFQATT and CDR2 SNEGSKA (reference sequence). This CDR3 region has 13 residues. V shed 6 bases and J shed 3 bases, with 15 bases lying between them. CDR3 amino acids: CSAPGSKVYEQYF. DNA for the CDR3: TGCAGTGCACCCGGGAGTAAGGTCTACGAGCAGTACTTC.

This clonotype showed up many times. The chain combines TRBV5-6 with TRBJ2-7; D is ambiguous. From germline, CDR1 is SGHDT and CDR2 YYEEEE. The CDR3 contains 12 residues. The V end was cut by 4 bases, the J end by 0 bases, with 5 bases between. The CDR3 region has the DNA TGTGCCAGCAGCATGGGCTCCTACGAGCAGTACGTC. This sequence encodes CASSMGSYEQYV.

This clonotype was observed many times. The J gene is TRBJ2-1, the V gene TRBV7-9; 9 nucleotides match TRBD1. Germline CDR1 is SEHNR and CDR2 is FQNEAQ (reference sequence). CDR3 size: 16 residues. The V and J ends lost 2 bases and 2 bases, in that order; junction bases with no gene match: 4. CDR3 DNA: TGTGCCAGCAGCTTACCGGGGACAGGGACCTACAATGAGCAGTTCTTC. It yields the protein CASSLPGTGTYNEQFF.

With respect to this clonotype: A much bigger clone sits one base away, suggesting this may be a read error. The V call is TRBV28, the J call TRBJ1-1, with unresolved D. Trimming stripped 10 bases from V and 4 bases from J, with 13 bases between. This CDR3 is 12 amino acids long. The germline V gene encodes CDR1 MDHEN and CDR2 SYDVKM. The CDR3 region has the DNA TGTGCCAACACCCAACTCTCCACTGAAGCTTTCTTT. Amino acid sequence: CANTQLSTEAFF.

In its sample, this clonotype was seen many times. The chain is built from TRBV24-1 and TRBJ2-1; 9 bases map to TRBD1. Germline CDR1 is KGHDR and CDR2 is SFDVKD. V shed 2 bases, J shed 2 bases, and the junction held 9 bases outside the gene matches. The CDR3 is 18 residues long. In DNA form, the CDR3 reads TGTGCCACCAGTGATTCCTCGACGACAGGGGGAACCTACAATGAGCAGTTCTTC. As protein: CATSDSSTTGGTYNEQFF.

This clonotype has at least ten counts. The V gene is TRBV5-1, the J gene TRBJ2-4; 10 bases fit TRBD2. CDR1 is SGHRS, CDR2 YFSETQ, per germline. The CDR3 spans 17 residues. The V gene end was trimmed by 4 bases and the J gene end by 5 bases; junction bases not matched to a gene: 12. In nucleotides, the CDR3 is TGCGCCAGCAGCATCTCTAGCGGGAGTTTCTCGCAAAACATTCAGTACTTC. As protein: CASSISSGSFSQNIQYF. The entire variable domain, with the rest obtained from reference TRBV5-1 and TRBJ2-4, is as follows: KAGVTQTPRYLIKTRGQQVTLSCSPISGHRSVSWYQQTPGQGLQFLFEYFSETQRNKGNFPGRFSGRQFSNSRSEMNVSTLELGDSALYLCASSISSGSFSQNIQYFGAGTRLSVL.